A selection of T cell receptor beta chains follows, all from one sample in a study of T cell responses to AZD1222 COVID-19 vaccine. Produced via immunoSEQ multiplex PCR; TCRdb's table is partial and in-frame only. The sample yields around 99,000 clones, around 87% seen once. The specimen was peripheral blood, collected 28 days after the second AZD1222 dose. These TCRs come from an adult who received the AZD1222 COVID-19 vaccine. Both conserved end residues are part of each CDR3. The order of the fields is J gene, D gene, V gene, clone size, CDR3 protein, CDR3 DNA. D genes are given only for firm matches. Clone sizes are given selectively: once, few, many, or a class where the clone is expanded.

J: TRBJ2-7
D: TRBD2
V: TRBV18
size: -
CDR3: CASSPAAGDEYEQYF
DNA: TGTGCCAGCTCACCAGCAGCGGGGGATGAATACGAGCAGTACTTC

J: TRBJ1-3
D: -
V: TRBV29-1
size: -
CDR3: CSVEGVTELNTIYF
DNA: TGCAGCGTTGAAGGTGTGACAGAGCTAAACACCATATATTTT

J: TRBJ1-6
D: -
V: TRBV3-1/TRBV3-2
size: -
CDR3: CASSQSENSPLHF
DNA: TGTGCCAGCAGCCAATCGGAAAATTCACCCCTCCACTTT

J: TRBJ1-3
D: -
V: TRBV10-3
size: -
CDR3: CAISGVAGTIYF
DNA: TGTGCCATCAGTGGGGTGGCCGGCACCATATATTTT

J: TRBJ1-2
D: TRBD1
V: TRBV5-4
size: -
CDR3: CASETGGALSFGYTF
DNA: TGTGCCAGCGAAACAGGGGGCGCATTATCGTTTGGCTACACCTTC

J: TRBJ2-7
D: TRBD2
V: TRBV18
size: -
CDR3: CASSKGAGLARYEQYF
DNA: TGTGCCAGCTCAAAAGGAGCGGGACTAGCGCGCTACGAGCAGTACTTC

J: TRBJ1-2
D: -
V: TRBV5-6
size: -
CDR3: CASSAGGQGYTF
DNA: TGTGCCAGCAGCGCCGGGGGGCAGGGCTACACCTTC

J: TRBJ1-1
D: -
V: TRBV14
size: -
CDR3: CASSQDQGPLTSVEAFF
DNA: TGTGCCAGCAGCCAAGATCAGGGACCATTAACATCCGTTGAAGCTTTCTTT

J: TRBJ1-1
D: -
V: TRBV18
size: -
CDR3: CASSPSRGDTEAFF
DNA: TGTGCCAGCTCACCATCCCGGGGAGACACTGAAGCTTTCTTT

J: TRBJ1-6
D: -
V: TRBV27
size: medium-sized
CDR3: CASSKVNSPLHF
DNA: TGTGCCAGCAGCAAAGTTAATTCACCCCTCCACTTT

J: TRBJ2-2
D: TRBD2
V: TRBV27
size: -
CDR3: CASSLTLPGLAANTGELFF
DNA: TGTGCCAGCAGTTTAACTCTACCAGGACTAGCGGCTAACACCGGGGAGCTGTTTTTT

J: TRBJ1-4
D: -
V: TRBV19
size: once
CDR3: CASRGRRPATNEKLFF
DNA: TGTGCCAGTAGAGGGAGGAGGCCTGCAACTAATGAAAAACTGTTTTTT

J: TRBJ1-5
D: -
V: TRBV18
size: -
CDR3: CASSALGDSNQPQHF
DNA: TGTGCCAGCTCAGCACTAGGGGATAGCAATCAGCCCCAGCATTTT

J: TRBJ2-1
D: TRBD2
V: TRBV6-5
size: -
CDR3: CASSPIVRGGSEQFF
DNA: TGTGCCAGCAGCCCGATCGTGCGGGGGGGCTCTGAGCAGTTCTTC

J: TRBJ2-3
D: -
V: TRBV18
size: -
CDR3: CASSPVGGPTSGDTQYF
DNA: TGTGCCAGCTCACCCGTAGGGGGCCCTACTAGCGGAGATACGCAGTATTTT

J: TRBJ1-6
D: -
V: TRBV27
size: -
CDR3: CASTGQPYNSPLHF
DNA: TGTGCCAGCACGGGCCAGCCCTATAATTCACCCCTCCACTTT

J: TRBJ1-6
D: -
V: TRBV7-2
size: -
CDR3: CASSFSGYNSPLHF
DNA: TGTGCCAGCAGCTTCTCAGGGTATAATTCACCCCTCCACTTT

J: TRBJ1-6
D: -
V: TRBV10-3
size: few
CDR3: CAIRASTQDNSPLHF
DNA: TGTGCCATCAGAGCTTCGACACAAGATAATTCACCCCTCCACTTT

J: TRBJ1-2
D: -
V: TRBV25-1
size: -
CDR3: CASSELYYGYTF
DNA: TGTGCCAGCAGTGAACTCTACTATGGCTACACCTTC

J: TRBJ2-1
D: TRBD2
V: TRBV30
size: -
CDR3: CAWRSGLAGGGSSYNEQFF
DNA: TGTGCCTGGAGGTCGGGACTAGCGGGAGGTGGGAGCTCCTACAATGAGCAGTTCTTC

J: TRBJ2-1
D: -
V: TRBV18
size: -
CDR3: CASSGAAGWDNEQFF
DNA: TGTGCCAGCTCAGGAGCGGCGGGGTGGGACAATGAGCAGTTCTTC

J: TRBJ2-7
D: -
V: TRBV9
size: -
CDR3: CASSVGLAQDAYEQYF
DNA: TGTGCCAGCAGCGTAGGGCTAGCGCAAGATGCCTACGAGCAGTACTTC

J: TRBJ2-3
D: TRBD2
V: TRBV3-1/TRBV3-2
size: -
CDR3: CASSHHRTSGIRPTDTQYF
DNA: TGTGCCAGCAGCCACCATAGGACTAGCGGGATCCGCCCCACAGATACGCAGTATTTT

J: TRBJ1-1
D: -
V: TRBV7-9
size: -
CDR3: CASSLDPNTEAFF
DNA: TGTGCCAGCAGCTTAGACCCGAACACTGAAGCTTTCTTT

J: TRBJ2-6
D: TRBD1
V: TRBV29-1
size: -
CDR3: CSVGTGLSGANVLTF
DNA: TGCAGCGTGGGGACAGGTTTATCAGGGGCCAACGTCCTGACTTTC

J: TRBJ2-3
D: TRBD2
V: TRBV6-2/TRBV6-3
size: -
CDR3: CASTPPGGAPSTDTQYF
DNA: TGTGCCAGCACCCCCCCCGGGGGGGCGCCTAGCACAGATACGCAGTATTTT

J: TRBJ1-2
D: TRBD1
V: TRBV7-9
size: -
CDR3: CASSWTGGYGYTF
DNA: TGTGCCAGCAGCTGGACAGGGGGATATGGCTACACCTTC

J: TRBJ2-5
D: -
V: TRBV20-1
size: -
CDR3: CSASVEWETQYF
DNA: TGCAGTGCTAGTGTGGAGTGGGAGACCCAGTACTTC